These T cell receptor beta chains were read from a single sample in a study of neurological immune-mediated disorders. TCRdb reprocessed the 5' RACE reads with MiXCR, giving one entry per CDR3 protein. The sample lists tens of thousands of distinct CDR3 sequences, roughly 5.5% occurring once. Sequenced material: PBMCs. These TCRs come from a man aged 18 to 30 with multiple sclerosis. The CDR3 runs from the conserved cysteine through the conserved F or W. A D gene is named only where the DNA matches it firmly. Clone size is given as once, few or many counts, or a class when the clone is expanded.

many	TRBV11-2	TRBJ2-2	TRBD1	17	CASSFPTGQENTGELFF	TGTGCCAGCAGCTTTCCGACCGGACAGGAAAACACCGGGGAGCTGTTTTTT
once	TRBV4-1	TRBJ2-6	-	16	CASSRQGFSGANVLTF	TGCGCCAGCAGCCGTCAAGGGTTTTCTGGGGCCAACGTCCTGACTTTC
many	TRBV6-2/TRBV6-3	TRBJ1-1	TRBD1	12	CASSRTGGVAFF	TGTGCCAGCAGCCGCACAGGGGGCGTAGCTTTCTTT
many	TRBV20-1	TRBJ1-4	-	14	CSAKQGAGREKLFF	TGCAGTGCAAAGCAAGGAGCGGGTAGGGAAAAACTGTTTTTT
many	TRBV5-1	TRBJ1-6	-	14	CASSLSASNSPLHF	TGCGCCAGCAGCCTCTCCGCCAGTAATTCACCCCTCCACTTT
many	TRBV9	TRBJ2-1	-	14	CASSDQGRWGEQFF	TGTGCCAGCAGCGACCAGGGGAGGTGGGGTGAGCAGTTCTTC
many	TRBV7-2	TRBJ2-1	-	11	CASSSIYEQFF	TGTGCCAGCAGCTCCATCTATGAGCAGTTCTTC
medium-sized	TRBV5-6	TRBJ2-4	-	14	CASSYTGAYGIQYF	TGTGCCAGCAGCTACACAGGAGCTTACGGAATTCAGTACTTC
many	TRBV12-3/TRBV12-4	TRBJ2-5	-	12	CASMGSGKTQYF	TGTGCCAGCATGGGGTCGGGGAAGACCCAGTACTTC
many	TRBV9	TRBJ1-5	-	15	CASSLDTGLGQPQHF	TGTGCCAGCAGCCTTGATACAGGGCTGGGTCAGCCCCAGCATTTT
few	TRBV11-2	TRBJ2-2	-	15	CASSLDRLYTGELFF	TGTGCCAGCAGCTTGGACAGATTATACACCGGGGAGCTGTTTTTT
many	TRBV20-1	TRBJ2-1	-	11	CSAPDWREQFF	TGCAGTGCCCCGGACTGGCGTGAGCAGTTCTTC
many	TRBV29-1	TRBJ2-1	-	11	CSVVSDNEQFF	TGCAGCGTTGTATCCGACAATGAGCAGTTCTTC
many	TRBV20-1	TRBJ2-7	-	13	CSANGGTPYEQYF	TGCAGTGCTAACGGGGGAACCCCCTACGAGCAGTACTTC
many	TRBV29-1	TRBJ2-7	-	12	CSVGPRFHEQYF	TGCAGCGTTGGACCTCGGTTCCACGAGCAGTACTTC
many	TRBV24-1	TRBJ2-2	-	14	CATSALWDTGELFF	TGTGCCACCAGTGCCCTCTGGGACACCGGGGAGCTGTTTTTT
many	TRBV5-8	TRBJ1-6	TRBD1	16	CASSAGQGPYNSPLHF	TGTGCCAGCAGCGCGGGACAGGGACCCTATAATTCACCCCTCCACTTT